Following are 5 T cell receptor beta chains from one sample sequenced in a study of T cell responses to AZD1222 COVID-19 vaccine. The assay was immunoSEQ multiplex PCR, and TCRdb's table has in-frame clones only and misses some. The data contain fewer than 130,000 clones, around 94% of them singletons. The material sequenced was peripheral blood, taken on day 0 of AZD1222 vaccination. The receptor set was obtained from an adult in good health.

The chain uses TRBV7-2 and TRBJ2-5; maybe TRBD1 (6 bases). V lost 5 bases and J lost 7, with 17 bases in between. CDR3 length equals 14 residues. Per the germline V gene, CDR1 is SGHTA and CDR2 is FQGNSA. The CDR3 nucleotides are TGTGCCAGCAGCCCTCAAAGGGACACAGGGACCCAGTACTTC. Translating gives CASSPQRDTGTQYF.

The chain links TRBV30 to TRBJ2-6, with D uncertain. V shed 5 bases and J shed 4 bases, with 6 bases lying between them. This CDR3 has 12 residues. Germline V gene lookup returns CDR1 GTSNPN and CDR2 SVGIG (reference sequence). The CDR3 bases are TGTGCCTGGGGAAGCGGGGCCAACGTCCTGACTTTC. Protein: CAWGSGANVLTF. Full variable domain (missing parts from reference TRBV30 and TRBJ2-6): SQTIHQWPATLVQPVGSPLSLECTVEGTSNPNLYWYRQAAGRGLQLLFYSVGIGQISSEVPQNLSASRPQDRQFILSSKKLLLSDSGFYLCAWGSGANVLTFGAGSRLTVL.

This chain connects TRBV27 to TRBJ1-4; weak D call: TRBD1 (6 bases). This CDR3 spans 17 amino acids. Germline-derived CDR1 and CDR2 are MNHEY and SMNVEV (reference sequence). V lost 4 bases to trimming and J lost 0 bases, with 15 bases between them. The CDR3 loop reads CASSSWGAGATNEKLFF. For the CDR3, the DNA is TGTGCCAGCAGTTCCTGGGGGGCAGGGGCAACTAATGAAAAACTGTTTTTT.

The V and J genes are TRBV12-3 or TRBV12-4 and TRBJ2-7; maybe TRBD2 (5 bases). The CDR3 covers 13 residues. Trimming cost V 3 bases and J 5 bases, with 11 bases left between them. CDR3 protein: CASSFEATNEQYF. DNA for the CDR3: TGTGCCAGCAGTTTTGAAGCGACTAACGAGCAGTACTTC.

This chain uses TRBV4-1 with TRBJ2-7; 8 bases match TRBD2. The germline V gene has CDR1 MGHRA and CDR2 YSYEKL. The CDR3 sequence is 18 residues long. V shed 1 base and J 2 bases; nucleotides not matched to a gene: 13. CDR3 region: CASSQGWGFSGGTYEQYF. For the CDR3, the DNA is TGCGCCAGCAGCCAAGGCTGGGGCTTCAGCGGGGGTACCTACGAGCAGTACTTC.